These 17 T cell receptor beta chains share one sample of origin, sequenced in a study of cytomegalovirus exposure and HLA in healthy donors. Method: immunoSEQ multiplex PCR; TCRdb's copy keeps in-frame clones and lacks some. The sample carries a few hundred thousand clones, 75% to 90% recorded once. The sample taken for sequencing was PBMCs. These TCRs come from a woman aged 18-29 years in good health and CMV-seronegative.

This clone was seen a few times. The chain couples TRBV11-3 to TRBJ2-1; 10 positions match TRBD1. Trimming took 3 bases from V and 7 from J; bases not matched to a gene: 6. The CDR3 is made up of 15 amino acids. CDR1 is SGHNT, CDR2 YENEEA, per germline. CDR3 residues: CASSLGQGPSNEQFF. CDR3 sequence (DNA): TGTGCCAGCAGCTTGGGACAGGGGCCTTCTAATGAGCAGTTCTTC.

The chain has TRBV19 and TRBJ1-1, with TRBD1 matching over 10 bases. This CDR3 is built from 16 residues. Trimming took 4 bases from V and 4 from J; bases not matched to a gene: 9. Germline V gene sequence: CDR1 LNHDA, CDR2 SQIVND (reference sequence). The CDR3 reads CASSRQGARLSTEAFF. CDR3 DNA: TGTGCCAGTAGTAGACAGGGGGCTCGGTTGAGCACTGAAGCTTTCTTT. Filled out from reference TRBV19 and TRBJ1-1, the complete variable domain reads DGGITQSPKYLFRKEGQNVTLSCEQNLNHDAMYWYRQDPGQGLRLIYYSQIVNDFQKGDIAEGYSVSREKKESFPLTVTSAQKNPTAFYLCASSRQGARLSTEAFFGQGTRLTVV.

The gene calls are TRBV30 and TRBJ1-1, with D possibly matching TRBD1 (5 bases). Trimming left V 0 bases short and J 5 bases short, with 22 bases between. Germline CDR1 reads GTSNPN; CDR2 reads SVGIG (reference sequence). The CDR3 loop spans 17 amino acids. CDR3 region: CAWSVPPGQTRGTEAFF. CDR3 bases: TGTGCCTGGAGTGTGCCTCCCGGACAAACAAGGGGTACTGAAGCTTTCTTT.

The chain couples TRBV11-2 to TRBJ2-3; 16 nucleotides line up with TRBD2. The CDR3 is 16 residues long. Germline assignment: CDR1 SGHAT and CDR2 FQNNGV. With 8 bases clipped from V and 0 bases from J, the junction kept 2 bases outside the gene matches. CDR3 protein: CASGGLAGGSTDTQYF. The DNA for the CDR3 is TGTGCCAGCGGGGGACTAGCGGGAGGGAGCACAGATACGCAGTATTTT.

Of note for this clone: This sample also contains other DNA sequences that code for the same CDR3. The gene calls are TRBV29-1 and TRBJ1-5; D is uncertain. Germline assignment: CDR1 SQVTM and CDR2 ANQGSEA. The V and J ends lost 6 bases and 0 bases respectively, with 6 bases between them. This CDR3 contains 12 residues. CDR3 in DNA: TGCAGCGTAGCGGGTAGCAATCAGCCCCAGCATTTT. Its translation is CSVAGSNQPQHF.

The chain couples TRBV5-6 to TRBJ1-5; 8 nucleotides align to TRBD1. The junction had 9 bases not matched to a gene; V was cut back by 3 bases and J by 7 bases. The CDR3 runs to 15 residues. Germline V gene sequence: CDR1 SGHDT, CDR2 YYEEEE. CDR3 sequence reads: CASSSSDREGQPQHF. DNA of the CDR3: TGTGCCAGCAGCTCATCGGACAGGGAAGGACAGCCCCAGCATTTT.

This chain connects TRBV5-4 to TRBJ2-1, with D possibly TRBD2 on 5 matching bases. The CDR3 length is 16 residues. Germline V gene sequence: CDR1 SGHNT, CDR2 YYREEE (reference sequence). The V and J ends lost 1 base and 6 bases respectively, with 17 bases between them. The DNA of the CDR3 is TGTGCCAGCAGCTTGCTGGGTTCCCTCGGGGTCAATGAGCAGTTCTTC. This encodes CASSLLGSLGVNEQFF.

The chain combines TRBV7-9 with TRBJ2-7; unclear D gene. This CDR3 has 14 amino acids. Germline assignment: CDR1 SEHNR and CDR2 FQNEAQ (reference sequence). Trimming cost V 1 base and J 0 bases, with 7 bases left between them. The CDR3 reads CASSLGVSSYEQYF. The DNA of the CDR3 is TGTGCCAGCAGCTTAGGAGTTTCCTCCTACGAGCAGTACTTC.

V usage is TRBV9 and J usage is TRBJ2-5, with TRBD2 as a possible D gene (5 bases). Germline-derived CDR1 and CDR2 are SGDLS and YYNGEE. Trimming took off 4 bases at V and 5 bases at J, with 15 bases between the two ends. There are 14 residues in the CDR3. CDR3 protein: CASSPRGVGETQYF. DNA for the CDR3: TGTGCCAGCAGCCCACGGGGTGTTGGGGAGACCCAGTACTTC.

The chain combines TRBV25-1 with TRBJ1-5; tentatively, D is TRBD1 (5 bases). Trimming removed 0 bases from V and 5 bases from J, with 11 bases in between. This CDR3 contains 15 residues. Per the germline V gene, CDR1 is MGHDK and CDR2 is SYGVNS. Here the CDR3 DNA reads TGTGCCAGCAGTGAATATGGGGCTACCGATCAGCCCCAGCATTTT. Translation: CASSEYGATDQPQHF.

This clone has a handful of counts. This chain links TRBV7-8 with TRBJ2-1, with 11 bases that match TRBD2. The CDR3 runs to 15 residues. Germline CDR1 and CDR2: SGHVS and FQNEAQ. J lost 5 bases, V lost 5 bases, and 5 bases had no gene match. The CDR3 nucleotides read TGTGCCAGCAGCGTGACTAGCGGGACTAACAATGAGCAGTTCTTC. This translates into CASSVTSGTNNEQFF.

V usage is TRBV28 and J usage is TRBJ1-5; TRBD1 matches 7 bases. CDR1 MDHEN and CDR2 SYDVKM come from the germline V gene. Trimming at V came to 5 bases and at J to 11 bases, leaving 6 bases not matched to a gene. This CDR3 region has 12 residues. DNA of the CDR3: TGTGCCAGCAGTCCCCGGGACAGAGCCCAGCATTTT. This codes for CASSPRDRAQHF.

V is TRBV6-9 and J is TRBJ2-7, with a tentative D call TRBD1 (6 bases). There are 15 residues in the CDR3. Germline CDR1 reads MNHGY; CDR2 reads SVAAGI. The V end was cut by 5 bases, the J end by 3 bases, with 17 bases between. For the CDR3, the DNA is TGTGCCAGCAGTCACTCCCGACAGGTATACTACGAGCAGTACTTC. It is translated as CASSHSRQVYYEQYF.

The chain couples TRBV4-2 to TRBJ2-3, with D possibly matching TRBD2 (5 bases). CDR3 length: 12 amino acids. V dropped 4 bases and J dropped 5 bases, with 7 bases sitting between them. Germline loops: CDR1 LGHNA, CDR2 YNFKEQ. This chain's CDR3 is CASSLGGDTQYF. As DNA, the CDR3 is TGTGCCAGCAGCCTTGGAGGAGATACGCAGTATTTT.

The V gene is TRBV4-3, the J gene TRBJ2-7; D uncertain. Trimming pared 1 base from V and 2 bases from J, leaving 6 bases between. Looked up from germline, CDR1 is LGHNA and CDR2 is YSLEER. There are 13 residues in the CDR3. The CDR3, as DNA: TGCGCCAGCAGCCAAGGAGAGACCTACGAGCAGTACTTC. Protein product: CASSQGETYEQYF.

The rearrangement links TRBV4-3 to TRBJ2-7, with 13 bases lining up with TRBD2. After removal of 0 bases from V and 6 bases from J, the junction contained 8 bases not matched to a gene. This CDR3 contains 17 residues. The germline gives CDR1 LGHNA, CDR2 YSLEER. CDR3 DNA: TGCGCCAGCAGCCAAGAAAGGTCGACTAGCGGGAGGAGCGAGCAGTACTTC. This codes for CASSQERSTSGRSEQYF.

V is TRBV4-3 and J is TRBJ2-7; maybe TRBD1 (5 bases). Between the trimmed V and J ends, which lost 1 base and 2 bases, there was a span of 12 bases. Germline lookup yields CDR1 LGHNA and CDR2 YSLEER. The CDR3 spans 15 residues. The CDR3 protein is CASSQVWAGTYEQYF. CDR3 nucleotides: TGCGCCAGCAGCCAAGTCTGGGCAGGGACCTACGAGCAGTACTTC.